The source of this T cell receptor (beta chain) is a study of vaccination effects on CD4 cells after COVID-19. The CDR3 runs to 14 residues. The germline CDR1 and CDR2 sequences are SGDLS and YYNGEE. Trimming stripped 0 bases from V and 0 bases from J, with 6 bases between. ViraFEST used viral peptide pools to expand antigen-specific CD4+ T cells before sequencing. Having been cultured for under twelve days, the cells underwent CD4+ T cell isolation. Infection dated between March and December 2020, before the Alpha, Beta and Delta variants reached the United States. At days 3 and 7, half of the medium was exchanged for IL-2 medium. The method was immunoSEQ multiplex PCR; TCRdb's version includes in-frame clones alone and lacks a portion of them. The sample lists 30,000 to 40,000 clones; roughly 73% were seen once. Findings and limits, study-wide: Most post-vaccine spike-reactive clones in convalescents were new, not infection-derived. Substantial clonal contraction characterized both infection- and vaccine-induced clones late after vaccination.

Worth noting for this clone: The target antigen is unknown.

The chain combines TRBV9 with TRBJ1-2; D is unresolved. Specimen: CD4+ T cells from PBMCs cultured with a peptide pool, collected before COVID-19 vaccination. The clonotype comes from a human donor who had a prior SARS-CoV-2 infection. This CDR3 is CASSVAWTNYGYTF. The CDR3 nucleotides are TGTGCCAGCAGCGTAGCGTGGACTAACTATGGCTACACCTTC.